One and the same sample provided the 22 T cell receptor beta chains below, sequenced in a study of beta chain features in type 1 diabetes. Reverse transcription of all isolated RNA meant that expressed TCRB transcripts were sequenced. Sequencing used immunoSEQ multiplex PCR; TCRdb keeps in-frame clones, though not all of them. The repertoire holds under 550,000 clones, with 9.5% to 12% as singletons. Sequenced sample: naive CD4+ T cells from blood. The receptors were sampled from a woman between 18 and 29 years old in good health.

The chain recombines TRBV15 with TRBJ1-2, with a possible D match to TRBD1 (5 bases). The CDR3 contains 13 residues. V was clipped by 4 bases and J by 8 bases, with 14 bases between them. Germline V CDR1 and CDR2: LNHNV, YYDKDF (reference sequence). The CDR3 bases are TGTGCCACCAGCAAGGGACGCCTTGGGGGCTACACCTTC. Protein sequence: CATSKGRLGGYTF.

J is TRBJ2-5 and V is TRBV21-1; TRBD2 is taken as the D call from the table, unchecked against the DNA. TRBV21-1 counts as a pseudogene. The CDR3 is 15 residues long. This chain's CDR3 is CASSKAASGEETQYF. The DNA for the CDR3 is TGTGCCAGCAGCAAGGCGGCTAGCGGAGAAGAGACCCAGTACTTC.

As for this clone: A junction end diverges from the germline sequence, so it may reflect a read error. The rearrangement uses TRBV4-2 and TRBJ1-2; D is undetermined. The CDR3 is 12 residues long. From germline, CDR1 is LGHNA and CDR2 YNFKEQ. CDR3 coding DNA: TGTGCCAGCAGCCAAGATCTAGAAGGCTGCACCTTC. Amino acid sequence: CASSQDLEGCTF.

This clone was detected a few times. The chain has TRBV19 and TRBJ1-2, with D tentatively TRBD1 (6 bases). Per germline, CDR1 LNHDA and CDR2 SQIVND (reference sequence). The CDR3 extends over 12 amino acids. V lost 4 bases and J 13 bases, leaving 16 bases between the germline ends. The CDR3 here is CASSNRESGGTF. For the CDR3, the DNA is TGTGCCAGTAGTAACAGGGAAAGCGGAGGCACCTTC. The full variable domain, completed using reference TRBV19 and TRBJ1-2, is DGGITQSPKYLFRKEGQNVTLSCEQNLNHDAMYWYRQDPGQGLRLIYYSQIVNDFQKGDIAEGYSVSREKKESFPLTVTSAQKNPTAFYLCASSNRESGGTFGSGTRLTVV.

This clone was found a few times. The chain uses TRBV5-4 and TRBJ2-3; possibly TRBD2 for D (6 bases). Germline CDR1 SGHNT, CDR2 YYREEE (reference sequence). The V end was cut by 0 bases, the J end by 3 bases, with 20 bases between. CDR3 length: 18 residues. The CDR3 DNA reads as TGTGCCAGCAGCTTGGATAGGGGACGCGGACTACAAACAGATACGCAGTATTTT. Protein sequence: CASSLDRGRGLQTDTQYF.

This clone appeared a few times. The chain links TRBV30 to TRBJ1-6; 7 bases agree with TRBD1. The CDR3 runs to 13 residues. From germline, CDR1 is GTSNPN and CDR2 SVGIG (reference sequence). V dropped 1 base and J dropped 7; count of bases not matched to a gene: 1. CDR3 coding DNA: TGTGCCTGGAGTGCACAGGGGAATTCACCCCTCCACTTT. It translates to CAWSAQGNSPLHF.

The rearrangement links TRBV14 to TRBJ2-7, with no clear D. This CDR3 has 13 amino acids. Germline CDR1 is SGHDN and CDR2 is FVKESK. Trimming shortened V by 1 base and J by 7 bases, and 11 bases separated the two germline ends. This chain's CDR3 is CASSQALFGEQYV. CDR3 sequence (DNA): TGTGCCAGCAGCCAAGCGCTCTTTGGGGAGCAGTACGTC.

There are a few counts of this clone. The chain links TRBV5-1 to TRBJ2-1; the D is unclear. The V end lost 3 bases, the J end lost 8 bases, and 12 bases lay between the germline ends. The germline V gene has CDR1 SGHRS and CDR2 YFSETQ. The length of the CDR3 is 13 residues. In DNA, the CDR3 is TGCGCCAGCAGCTATCTAGACTCTCATGAGCAGTTCTTC. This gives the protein CASSYLDSHEQFF.

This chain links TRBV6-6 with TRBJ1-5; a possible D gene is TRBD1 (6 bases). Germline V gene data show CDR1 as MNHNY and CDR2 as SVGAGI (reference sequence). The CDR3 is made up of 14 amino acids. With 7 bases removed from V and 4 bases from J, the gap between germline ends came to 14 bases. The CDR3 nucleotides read TGTGCCAGCACTACCGGGACACATAATCAGCCCCAGCATTTT. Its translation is CASTTGTHNQPQHF.

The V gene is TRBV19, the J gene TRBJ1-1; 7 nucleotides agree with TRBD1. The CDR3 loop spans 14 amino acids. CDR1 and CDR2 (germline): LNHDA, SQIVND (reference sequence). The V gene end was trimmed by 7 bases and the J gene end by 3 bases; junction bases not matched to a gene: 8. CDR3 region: CASIQGVRDTEAFF. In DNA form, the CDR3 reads TGTGCCAGTATCCAGGGGGTTCGGGACACTGAAGCTTTCTTT.

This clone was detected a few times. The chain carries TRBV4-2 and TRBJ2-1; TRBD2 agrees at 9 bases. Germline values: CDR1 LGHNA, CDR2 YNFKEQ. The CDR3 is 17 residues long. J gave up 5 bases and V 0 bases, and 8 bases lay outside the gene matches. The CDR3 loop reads CASSQEIGPSGNNEQFF. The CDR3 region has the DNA TGTGCCAGCAGCCAAGAGATCGGACCTAGCGGGAACAATGAGCAGTTCTTC.

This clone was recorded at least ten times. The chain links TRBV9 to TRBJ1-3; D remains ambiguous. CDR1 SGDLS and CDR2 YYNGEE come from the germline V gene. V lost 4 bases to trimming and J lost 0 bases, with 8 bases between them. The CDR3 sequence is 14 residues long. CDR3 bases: TGTGCCAGCAGCAAGGTAACCTCTGGAAACACCATATATTTT. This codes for CASSKVTSGNTIYF. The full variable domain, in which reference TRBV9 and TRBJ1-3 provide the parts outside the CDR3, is DSGVTQTPKHLITATGQRVTLRCSPRSGDLSVYWYQQSLDQGLQFLIQYYNGEERAKGNILERFSAQQFPDLHSELNLSSLELGDSALYFCASSKVTSGNTIYFGEGSWLTVV.

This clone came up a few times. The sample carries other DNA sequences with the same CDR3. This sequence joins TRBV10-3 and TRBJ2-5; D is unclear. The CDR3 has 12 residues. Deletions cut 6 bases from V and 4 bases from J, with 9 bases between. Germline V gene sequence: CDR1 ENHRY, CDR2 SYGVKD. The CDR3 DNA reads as TGTGCCATCAGCGGAGTTGGAGAGACCCAGTACTTC. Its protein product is CAISGVGETQYF.

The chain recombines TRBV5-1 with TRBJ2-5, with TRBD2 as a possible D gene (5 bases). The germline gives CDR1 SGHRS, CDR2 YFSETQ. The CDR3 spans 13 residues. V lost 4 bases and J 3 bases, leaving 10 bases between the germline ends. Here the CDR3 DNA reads TGCGCCAGCAGCCCCGGGAACAAAGAGACCCAGTACTTC. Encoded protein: CASSPGNKETQYF.

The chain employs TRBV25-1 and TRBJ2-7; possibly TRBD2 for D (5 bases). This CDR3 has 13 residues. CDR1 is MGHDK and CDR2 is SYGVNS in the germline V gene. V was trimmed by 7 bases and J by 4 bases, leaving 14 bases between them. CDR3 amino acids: CASKRGSAYEQYF. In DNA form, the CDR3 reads TGTGCCAGCAAACGAGGGAGCGCTTACGAGCAGTACTTC.

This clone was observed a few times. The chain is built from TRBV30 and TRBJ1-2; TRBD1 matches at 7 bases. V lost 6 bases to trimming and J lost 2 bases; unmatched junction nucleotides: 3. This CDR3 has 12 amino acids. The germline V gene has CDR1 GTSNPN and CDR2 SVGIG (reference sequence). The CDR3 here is CACQGQNYGYTF. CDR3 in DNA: TGTGCCTGCCAGGGACAGAACTATGGCTACACCTTC.

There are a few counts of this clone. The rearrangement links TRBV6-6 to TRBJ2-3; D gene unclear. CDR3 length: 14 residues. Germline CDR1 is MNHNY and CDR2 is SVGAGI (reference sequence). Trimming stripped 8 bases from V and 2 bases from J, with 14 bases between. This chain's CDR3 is CASRKQGHTDTQYF. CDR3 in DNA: TGTGCCAGCCGGAAGCAAGGGCACACAGATACGCAGTATTTT.

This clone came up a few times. The CDR3 protein is CASSHDRSNEQFF. The DNA of the CDR3 is TGTGCCAGCAGCCACGACAGGTCTAATGAGCAGTTCTTC. The gene calls are TRBV7-7 and TRBJ2-1; D might be TRBD1 (6 bases). The CDR3 is 13 residues long. CDR1 and CDR2 from the germline V gene are SSHAT and FNYEAQ (reference sequence). Trimming removed 5 bases at V and 7 bases at J, with 12 bases between.

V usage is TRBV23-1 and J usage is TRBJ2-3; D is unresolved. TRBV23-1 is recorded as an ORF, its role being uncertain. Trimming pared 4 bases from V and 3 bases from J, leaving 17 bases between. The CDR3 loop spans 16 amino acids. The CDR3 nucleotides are TGCGCCAGCAGTCCGAAAAATCTAGAGTGGACAGATACGCAGTATTTT. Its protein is CASSPKNLEWTDTQYF.

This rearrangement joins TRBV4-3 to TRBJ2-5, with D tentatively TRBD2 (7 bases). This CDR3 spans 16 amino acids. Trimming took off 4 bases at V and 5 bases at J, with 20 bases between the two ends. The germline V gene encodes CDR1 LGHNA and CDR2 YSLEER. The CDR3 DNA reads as TGCGCCAGCAGCCCCCGTTTAAGGGGGGGCGGGGAGACCCAGTACTTC. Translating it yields CASSPRLRGGGETQYF.

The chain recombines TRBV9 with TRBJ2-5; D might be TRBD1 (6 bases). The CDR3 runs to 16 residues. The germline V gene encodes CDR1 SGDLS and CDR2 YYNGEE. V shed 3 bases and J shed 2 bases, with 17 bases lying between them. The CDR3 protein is CASSAQVDRIQETQYF. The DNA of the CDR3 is TGTGCCAGCAGCGCACAGGTGGACAGAATTCAAGAGACCCAGTACTTC.

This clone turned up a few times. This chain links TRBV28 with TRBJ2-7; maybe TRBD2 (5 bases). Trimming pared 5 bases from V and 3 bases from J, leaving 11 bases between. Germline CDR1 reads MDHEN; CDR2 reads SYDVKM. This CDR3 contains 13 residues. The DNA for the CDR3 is TGTGCCAGCAGTCCGGACCGGGACTACGAGCAGTACGTC. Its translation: CASSPDRDYEQYV.